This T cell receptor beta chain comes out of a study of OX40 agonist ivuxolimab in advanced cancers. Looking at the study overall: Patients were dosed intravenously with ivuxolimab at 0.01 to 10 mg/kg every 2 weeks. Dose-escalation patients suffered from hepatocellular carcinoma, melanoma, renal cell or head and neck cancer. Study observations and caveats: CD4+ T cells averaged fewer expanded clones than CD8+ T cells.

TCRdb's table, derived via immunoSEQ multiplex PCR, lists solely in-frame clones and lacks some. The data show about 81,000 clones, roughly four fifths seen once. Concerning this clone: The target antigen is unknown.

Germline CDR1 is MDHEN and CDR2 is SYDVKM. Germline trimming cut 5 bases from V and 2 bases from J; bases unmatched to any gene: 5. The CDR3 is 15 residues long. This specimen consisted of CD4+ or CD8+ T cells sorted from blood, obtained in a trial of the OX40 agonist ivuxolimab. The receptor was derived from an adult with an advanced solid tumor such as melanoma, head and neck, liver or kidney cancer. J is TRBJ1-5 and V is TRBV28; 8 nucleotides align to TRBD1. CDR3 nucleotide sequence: TGTGCCAGCAGTAGGACGGGACAGGGCAATCAGCCCCAGCATTTT. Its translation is CASSRTGQGNQPQHF.